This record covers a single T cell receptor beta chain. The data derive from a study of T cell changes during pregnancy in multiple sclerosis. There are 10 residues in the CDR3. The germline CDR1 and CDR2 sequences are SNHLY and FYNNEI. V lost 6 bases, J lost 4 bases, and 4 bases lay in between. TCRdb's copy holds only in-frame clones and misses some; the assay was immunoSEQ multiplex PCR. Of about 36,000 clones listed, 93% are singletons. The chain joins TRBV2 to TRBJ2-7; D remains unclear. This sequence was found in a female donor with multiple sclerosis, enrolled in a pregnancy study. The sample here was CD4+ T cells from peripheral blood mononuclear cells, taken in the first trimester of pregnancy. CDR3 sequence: CASRLYEQYF. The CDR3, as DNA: TGTGCCAGCAGACTTTACGAGCAGTACTTC.